The 12 T cell receptor beta chains listed next were all sequenced from one sample in a study of cytomegalovirus exposure and HLA in healthy donors. Assay: immunoSEQ multiplex PCR; the TCRdb copy retains only in-frame clones and omits some. The sample has tens of thousands of clones, 94% seen once. Sequenced: PBMCs. The receptors here all came from a man aged 18 to 29 in good health and CMV-seropositive.

V gene TRBV7-8 combines with J gene TRBJ2-3, with 7 positions matching TRBD2. V was clipped by 4 bases and J by 6 bases; unmatched bases: 7. The length of the CDR3 is 14 residues. The germline gives CDR1 SGHVS, CDR2 FQNEAQ. This CDR3 reads CASSSAAGLDTQYF. The DNA for the CDR3 is TGTGCCAGCAGCTCCGCAGCGGGATTGGATACGCAGTATTTT. Together with reference TRBV7-8 and TRBJ2-3, the CDR3 gives the full variable domain: GAGVSQSPRYKVAKRGQDVALRCDPISGHVSLFWYQQALGQGPEFLTYFQNEAQLDKSGLPSDRFFAERPEGSVSTLKIQRTQQEDSAVYLCASSSAAGLDTQYFGPGTRLTVL.

Written as DNA, the CDR3 is TGTGCCAGCAGCGTGTGGACAGGACTAAGCACAGATACGCAGTATTTT. Protein sequence: CASSVWTGLSTDTQYF. The chain combines TRBV9 with TRBJ2-3; D may be TRBD1 (7 bases). Germline lookup yields CDR1 SGDLS and CDR2 YYNGEE. Trimming cost V 2 bases and J 0 bases, with 13 bases left between them. CDR3 length equals 16 residues. Based on the CDR3 plus reference TRBV9 and TRBJ2-3, the full variable domain is DSGVTQTPKHLITATGQRVTLRCSPRSGDLSVYWYQQSLDQGLQFLIQYYNGEERAKGNILERFSAQQFPDLHSELNLSSLELGDSALYFCASSVWTGLSTDTQYFGPGTRLTVL.

The chain recombines TRBV28 with TRBJ1-2; D is unclear. Germline-derived CDR1 and CDR2 are MDHEN and SYDVKM. The CDR3 is 12 amino acids. The V end was cut by 7 bases, the J end by 4 bases, with 10 bases between. The CDR3 is CASKSSSYGYTF. Here the CDR3 DNA reads TGTGCCAGCAAGAGTAGTAGCTATGGCTACACCTTC.

The CDR3 sequence: CASSVYYNEQFF. CDR3 nucleotides: TGTGCCAGCAGTGTATACTACAATGAGCAGTTCTTC. This chain links TRBV2 with TRBJ2-1, with D unclear. V was pared by 4 bases and J by 3 bases, with 4 bases between. Germline V lookup: CDR1 SNHLY, CDR2 FYNNEI. CDR3 length: 12 residues.

The V call is TRBV5-6, the J call TRBJ1-2, with no clear D. The length of the CDR3 is 15 residues. V dropped 0 bases and J dropped 0 bases, with 9 bases sitting between them. Per germline, CDR1 SGHDT and CDR2 YYEEEE. The CDR3 bases are TGTGCCAGCAGCTTGGTGACCCAGGCTAACTATGGCTACACCTTC. Protein: CASSLVTQANYGYTF.

This chain joins TRBV10-2 and TRBJ1-2, with 11 bases that match TRBD1. The CDR3 extends over 16 amino acids. V gave up 6 bases and J gave up 4 bases; unmatched junction bases: 10. Germline assignment: CDR1 WSHSY and CDR2 SAAADI. The CDR3 bases are TGCGCCAGCAGCTACGGACAGGGGGCATCGGGCTATGGCTACACCTTC. Translating gives CASSYGQGASGYGYTF.

The CDR3 nucleotides read TGTGCCAGCAGCGGAACCGGGACTAGCGGGGGGGCTGGAGAGACCCAGTACTTC. It specifies CASSGTGTSGGAGETQYF. This chain connects TRBV7-2 to TRBJ2-5; 16 bases fit TRBD2. Germline values: CDR1 SGHTA, CDR2 FQGNSA. Losses at the gene ends were 5 bases for V and 4 bases for J; bases not matched to a gene: 10. The CDR3 has 18 amino acids.

J is TRBJ1-2 and V is TRBV5-4; possibly TRBD1 for D (6 bases). Germline V lookup: CDR1 SGHNT, CDR2 YYREEE (reference sequence). The V end was cut by 4 bases, the J end by 2 bases, with 15 bases between. The CDR3 has 15 residues. The CDR3: CASSPTGRENYGYTF. Here the CDR3 DNA reads TGTGCCAGCAGCCCTACAGGGAGAGAGAACTATGGCTACACCTTC.

V and J are TRBV6-4 and TRBJ2-5; the match to TRBD1 covers 9 bases. The J segment lost 2 bases and the V segment lost 5 bases, leaving 9 bases of the junction unmatched. The germline gives CDR1 MRHNA, CDR2 SNTAGT. The length of the CDR3 is 16 residues. CDR3 sequence: CASSPYPGQGQETQYF. The CDR3 nucleotides read TGTGCCAGCAGTCCCTACCCGGGACAGGGTCAAGAGACCCAGTACTTC.

The chain uses TRBV19 and TRBJ1-5; TRBD1 aligns across 7 bases. Germline CDR1 is LNHDA and CDR2 is SQIVND (reference sequence). CDR3 length: 13 amino acids. Unmatched junction bases numbered 3, after V lost 6 bases and J lost 4 bases. This chain's CDR3 is CASRKQGNQPQHF. The CDR3 coding sequence is TGTGCCAGTAGAAAACAGGGGAATCAGCCCCAGCATTTT.

Only a few counts were recorded for this clone. The chain employs TRBV6-1 and TRBJ1-1; 7 nucleotides align to TRBD1. V trimming: 6 bases; J trimming: 1 base; junction bases outside the gene matches: 2. Germline CDR1 reads MNHNS; CDR2 reads SASEGT. This CDR3 comprises 13 residues. The CDR3 sequence is CASSGTENTEAFF. The CDR3 DNA is TGTGCCAGCAGCGGGACAGAGAACACTGAAGCTTTCTTT.

The chain links TRBV28 to TRBJ2-3; possibly TRBD2 for D (5 bases). Germline loops: CDR1 MDHEN, CDR2 SYDVKM. Trimming shortened V by 8 bases and J by 2 bases, and 17 bases separated the two germline ends. The CDR3 is 15 amino acids. CDR3 DNA sequence: TGTGCCAGCGGCGGTAGAGCCGGGGTCACAGATACGCAGTATTTT. Its translation: CASGGRAGVTDTQYF.